This T cell receptor (beta chain) was identified during a study of T cells in Graves' hyperthyroidism and ophthalmopathy. RNA transcripts provided the source from which TCR beta CDR3 regions were amplified. The HTBI primer set was used in a first-round RT-PCR of the TCR CDR3. A single record per CDR3 protein comes from TCRdb applying MiXCR to the multiplex PCR reads. The sample consists of about 290,000 distinct CDR3 sequences, about an eighth of them appearing once. The sample, blood from the first hyperthyroidism diagnosis, precedes any ophthalmopathy symptoms. Fresh peripheral blood, roughly 9.3 ml, was the source of the PBMCs. Input material: blood. The receptor was isolated from a woman aged 25 to 39 with Graves' hyperthyroidism that later progressed to Graves' ophthalmopathy.

CDR3 nucleotides: TGTGCCAGCAGCCGGGCAGTCAACACCATATATTTT. Amino acid sequence: CASSRAVNTIYF. The rearrangement uses TRBV7-9 and TRBJ1-3; D remains unclear. Trimming cost V 5 bases and J 7 bases, with 9 bases left between them. The CDR3 sequence is 12 residues long. The germline CDR1 and CDR2 sequences are SEHNR and FQNEAQ (reference sequence).